This T cell receptor beta chain stems from a study of tumor-infiltrating lymphocytes in oesophageal squamous cell carcinoma. Trimming cost V 5 bases and J 5 bases, with 9 bases left between them. The CDR3 length is 12 residues. Germline lookup yields CDR1 SGHVS and CDR2 FNYEAQ. TCRdb passed the PCR reads through MiXCR, listing each CDR3 protein once. The data contain about 16,000 distinct CDR3 sequences, less than 50% of them singletons. Sequencing was carried out using esophageal tumor tissue. The gene calls are TRBV7-6 and TRBJ2-5, with TRBD2 as a possible D gene (5 bases). The source is a male donor with esophageal squamous cell carcinoma. The CDR3 is CASSPDLETQYF. DNA for the CDR3: TGTGCCAGCAGCCCGGACTTGGAGACCCAGTACTTC. Looking up the rest from reference TRBV7-6 and TRBJ2-5 gives the full variable domain: GAGVSQSPRYKVTKRGQDVALRCDPISGHVSLYWYRQALGQGPEFLTYFNYEAQQDKSGLPNDRFSAERPEGSISTLTIQRTEQRDSAMYRCASSPDLETQYFGPGTRLLVL.